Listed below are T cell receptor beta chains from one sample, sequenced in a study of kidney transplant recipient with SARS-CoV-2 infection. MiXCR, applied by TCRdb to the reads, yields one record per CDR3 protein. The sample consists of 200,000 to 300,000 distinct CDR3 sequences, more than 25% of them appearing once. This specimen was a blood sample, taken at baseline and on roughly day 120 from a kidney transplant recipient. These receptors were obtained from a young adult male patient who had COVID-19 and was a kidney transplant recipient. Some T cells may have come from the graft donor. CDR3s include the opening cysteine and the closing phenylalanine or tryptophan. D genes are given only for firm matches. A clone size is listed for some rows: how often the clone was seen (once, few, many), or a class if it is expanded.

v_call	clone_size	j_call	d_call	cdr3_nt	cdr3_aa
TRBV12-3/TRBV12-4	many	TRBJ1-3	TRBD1	TGTGCCAGCAGTTCCCCCGGACAGGGATTAAACACCATATATTTT	CASSSPGQGLNTIYF
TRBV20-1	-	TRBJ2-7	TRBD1	TGCAGTGCAACGGGACAGGGATTCTACGAGCGGTACTTC	CSATGQGFYERYF
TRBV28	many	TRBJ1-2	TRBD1	TGTGCCAGCAGTTTATTATCGCCGACAGGGTATGGCTACACCTTC	CASSLLSPTGYGYTF
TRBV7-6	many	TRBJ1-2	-	TGTGCCAGCAGCCGAGGTTATGAATCTCGAAAGACCTATGGCTACACCTTC	CASSRGYESRKTYGYTF
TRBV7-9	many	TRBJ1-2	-	TGTGCCAGCAGCCCCTGGGGGATCAACTATGGCTACACCTTC	CASSPWGINYGYTF
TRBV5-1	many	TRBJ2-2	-	TGCGCCAGCAGCTGGGGGGACCACACCGGGGAGCTGTTTTTT	CASSWGDHTGELFF
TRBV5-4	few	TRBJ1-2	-	TGTGCCAGCAGAGCGGAGACATGGGGAGCCTACACCTTC	CASRAETWGAYTF
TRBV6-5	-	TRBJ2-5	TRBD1	TGTGCCAGCAGCCCTTCATTGGGACAGGGCCTCTCGGGGACCCAGTACTTC	CASSPSLGQGLSGTQYF
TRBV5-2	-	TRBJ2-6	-	TGTGCCAGCAGAAATTTCCGAGAGTACACAAAGTCGGGCCAACTCCTGACTTTC	CASRNFREYTKSGQLLTF
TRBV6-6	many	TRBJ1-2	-	TGTGCCAGCAGTAGCAACACAGGTGGGAGAAAGACCTATGGCTACACCTTC	CASSSNTGGRKTYGYTF
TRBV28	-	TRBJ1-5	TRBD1	TGTGCGATCCACGAGACAGGGATTTTCAATCAGCCCCAGCATTTT	CAIHETGIFNQPQHF
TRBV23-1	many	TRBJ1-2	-	TGCGCCAGCAGTAATCGGCCGCTACGCAGAAAGACCTATGGCTACACCTTC	CASSNRPLRRKTYGYTF
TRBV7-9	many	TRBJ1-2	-	TGTGCCAGCAGCGACGTCCCATACCATGGAAAGACCTATGGCTACACCTTC	CASSDVPYHGKTYGYTF
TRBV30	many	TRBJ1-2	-	TGTGCCTGGGTAGTTGGGCGTTATAGAAAGACCTATGGCTACACCTTC	CAWVVGRYRKTYGYTF
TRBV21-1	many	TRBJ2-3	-	TGTGCCAGCAGGGATCGGGGTCAAGGTTGCACAGATACGCAGTATTTT	CASRDRGQGCTDTQYF
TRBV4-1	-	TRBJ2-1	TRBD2	TGCGCCAGCAGCCAAGATCATGGGACTAGCGGGGCTAGCTCCTACAATGAGCAGTTCTTC	CASSQDHGTSGASSYNEQFF
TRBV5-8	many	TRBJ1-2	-	TGTGCCAGCCCTACCTTTCATCCACGAAAGACCTATGGCTACACCTTC	CASPTFHPRKTYGYTF
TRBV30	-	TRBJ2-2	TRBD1	TGTGCCTGGAGGACAGGGTCCACCGGGGAGCTGTTTTTT	CAWRTGSTGELFF
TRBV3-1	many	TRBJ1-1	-	TGTGCCAGCAGCCTGCTAGTTCCCATTTCAATTCGCACTGAAGCTTTCTTT	CASSLLVPISIRTEAFF
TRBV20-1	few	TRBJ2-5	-	TGCAGTGCGACTCAAGGGGGAGAGACCCAGTACTTC	CSATQGGETQYF
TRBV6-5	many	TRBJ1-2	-	TGTGCCAGCAGTCCACAGGGTTTTAGTAGTGGCTACACCTTC	CASSPQGFSSGYTF
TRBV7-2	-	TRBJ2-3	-	TGTGCCAGCAGCTTAACCGGACGGAGAGGTACGCAGTATTTT	CASSLTGRRGTQYF
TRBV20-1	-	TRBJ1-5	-	TGCAGTGCTAGAGAGGGCGGAGGAAGGGGCAATCAGCCCCAGCATTTT	CSAREGGGRGNQPQHF
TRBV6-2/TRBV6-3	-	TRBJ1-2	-	TGTGCCAGCAGTTTTCGTTTCTGCACCGGAAAGACCTATGGCTACACCTTC	CASSFRFCTGKTYGYTF
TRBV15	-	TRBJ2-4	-	TGTGCCACCAGCAGAGACAGGGAAACGACCAAAAACATTCAGTACTTC	CATSRDRETTKNIQYF
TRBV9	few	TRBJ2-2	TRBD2	TGTGCCAGCAGCGAGGGAGGGTTCACCGGGGAGCTGTTTTTT	CASSEGGFTGELFF
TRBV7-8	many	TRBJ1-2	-	TGTGCCAGCAGCAACCGGGAGGGGAGCTATGGCTACACCTTC	CASSNREGSYGYTF
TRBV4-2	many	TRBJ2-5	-	TGTGCCAGCAGCCAAGGAAGTAGAGAGACCCAGTACTTC	CASSQGSRETQYF
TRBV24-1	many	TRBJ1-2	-	TGTGCCACCAGTGATTTGACGGAGTATGGCTACACCTTC	CATSDLTEYGYTF
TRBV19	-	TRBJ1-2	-	TGTGCCAGCGCCCCATTGAGCCGCAACTACGGCTACACCTTC	CASAPLSRNYGYTF
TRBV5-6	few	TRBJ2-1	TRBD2	TGTGCCAGCAGCTTGTACGCGGGAGGGGTAAATGAGCAGTTCTTC	CASSLYAGGVNEQFF
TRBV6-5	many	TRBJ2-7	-	TGTGCCAGCAGTGCTCACACAGGGTCCTACGAGCAGTACTTC	CASSAHTGSYEQYF
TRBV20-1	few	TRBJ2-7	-	TGCAGTGCCAAGAGGAACCCAGTCCGCCACGAGCAGTACTTC	CSAKRNPVRHEQYF
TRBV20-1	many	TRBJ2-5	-	TGCAGTGCTAGCTTGCAAGAGACCCAGTACTTC	CSASLQETQYF
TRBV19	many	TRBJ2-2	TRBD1	TGTGCCAGTAGCCCGGGACAGGGGACCGGGGAGCTGTTTTTT	CASSPGQGTGELFF
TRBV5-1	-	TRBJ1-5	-	TGCGCCAGCAGCTTGGGAGGTACAGGTAGCAATCAGCCCCAGCATTTT	CASSLGGTGSNQPQHF
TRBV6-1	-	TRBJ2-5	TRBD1	TGTGCCAGCGGTGAAGCCGGGACAGGGATCATGGAGACCCAGTACTTC	CASGEAGTGIMETQYF
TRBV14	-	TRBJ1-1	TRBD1	TGTGCCAGCAGCTCGCGGACAGGACTTAACACTGAAGCTTTCTTT	CASSSRTGLNTEAFF
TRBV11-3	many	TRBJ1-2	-	TGTGCCAGCAGCGGATGGGTCGATCTCGGAAAGACCTATGGCTACACCTTC	CASSGWVDLGKTYGYTF
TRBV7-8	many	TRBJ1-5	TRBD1	TGTGCCAGCAGCCGGACCGAAGGACAGGGCAATCAGCCCCAGCATTTT	CASSRTEGQGNQPQHF